Following are 10 T cell receptor beta chains from one sample sequenced in a study of blood T cell repertoires in COVID-19. Clones were sequenced by immunoSEQ multiplex PCR, and TCRdb holds only the in-frame ones, with some missing. The repertoire consists of 150,000 to 200,000 clones, with roughly four fifths occurring once and the leading ten covering 9% to 15%. Source material: peripheral blood. These receptors were obtained from an elderly woman with COVID-19, enrolled during active disease.

The rearrangement links TRBV5-4 to TRBJ2-5; 7 bases align to TRBD1. With 0 bases clipped from V and 4 bases from J, the junction kept 0 bases outside the gene matches. The CDR3 has 13 amino acids. The V gene's germline CDR1 is SGHNT and CDR2 YYREEE (reference sequence). The CDR3 DNA sequence: TGTGCCAGCAGCTTGGGACAGGGAGAGACCCAGTACTTC. Its translation: CASSLGQGETQYF.

The chain joins TRBV4-1 to TRBJ1-1; 7 nucleotides match TRBD1. Germline trimming cut 1 base from V and 5 bases from J; bases unmatched to any gene: 13. CDR3 length: 17 residues. Per germline, CDR1 MGHRA and CDR2 YSYEKL. The CDR3 is CASSQVPRASGGTEAFF. In DNA form, the CDR3 reads TGCGCCAGCAGCCAAGTTCCCCGGGCTTCAGGGGGGACTGAAGCTTTCTTT.

V usage is TRBV28 and J usage is TRBJ1-5; the D is unclear. Germline loops: CDR1 MDHEN, CDR2 SYDVKM. The CDR3 has 14 residues. Deletions cut 1 base from V and 7 bases from J, with 11 bases between. The CDR3 region is CASSLSAGRQPQHF. The CDR3 bases are TGTGCCAGCAGTTTATCGGCGGGCAGGCAGCCCCAGCATTTT.

The chain links TRBV11-2 to TRBJ1-1; tentatively, D is TRBD1 (6 bases). The CDR3 has 13 amino acids. V lost 5 bases, J lost 5 bases, and 12 bases lay in between. Germline V CDR1 and CDR2: SGHAT, FQNNGV. The CDR3 sequence: CASSLQGKTEAFF. The CDR3 DNA sequence: TGTGCCAGCAGCCTACAGGGTAAAACTGAAGCTTTCTTT.

The chain employs TRBV13 and TRBJ2-1, with D unresolved. Trimming removed 2 bases from V and 2 bases from J, with 4 bases in between. The CDR3 is 13 residues long. CDR1 and CDR2 from the germline V gene are PRHDT and FYEKMQ (reference sequence). CDR3 residues: CASSLLAYNEQFF. CDR3 nucleotides: TGTGCCAGCAGCTTACTAGCCTACAATGAGCAGTTCTTC.

As DNA, the CDR3 is TGTGCCAGCAGCCTTAGCGGGGGGGCCTCTTACAATGAGCAGTTCTTC. Residues: CASSLSGGASYNEQFF. The chain couples TRBV9 to TRBJ2-1, with 11 bases matching TRBD2. V trimming: 4 bases; J trimming: 4 bases; junction bases outside the gene matches: 7. Germline V CDR1 and CDR2: SGDLS, YYNGEE. The CDR3 contains 16 residues.

This clone has a single count. The chain employs TRBV9 and TRBJ2-3; the match to TRBD2 covers 7 bases. This CDR3 has 16 residues. The germline V gene has CDR1 SGDLS and CDR2 YYNGEE. Trimming cost V 2 bases and J 3 bases; bases outside gene matches: 9. CDR3 nucleotide sequence: TGTGCCAGCAGCGTGGATTTGATAGCGGGTACAGATACGCAGTATTTT. Protein sequence: CASSVDLIAGTDTQYF.

As to this clone: The junction and the germline gene differ at one end; a read error may be behind it. The gene calls are TRBV29-1 and TRBJ2-3, with TRBD2 identical over 7 bases. Germline-derived CDR1 and CDR2 are SQVTM and ANQGSEA. The CDR3 covers 14 residues. For the CDR3, the DNA is TGCAGCGTAGAAGGCGGGAGCGGGGCAGATACGCAGTATTTT. Translation: CSVEGGSGADTQYF.

This clone showed up just a few times. The chain has TRBV7-9 and TRBJ2-1, with D possibly TRBD2 on 6 matching bases. Germline CDR1 SEHNR, CDR2 FQNEAQ (reference sequence). CDR3 size: 14 residues. Trimming shortened V by 1 base and J by 6 bases, and 10 bases separated the two germline ends. The CDR3 is CASSLVRGINEQFF. CDR3 DNA sequence: TGTGCCAGCAGCTTAGTACGCGGGATCAATGAGCAGTTCTTC. The complete variable domain, with remaining parts taken from reference TRBV7-9 and TRBJ2-1, reads DTGVSQNPRHKITKRGQNVTFRCDPISEHNRLYWYRQTLGQGPEFLTYFQNEAQLEKSRLLSDRFSAERPKGSFSTLEIQRTEQGDSAMYLCASSLVRGINEQFFGPGTRLTVL.

The chain carries TRBV4-2 and TRBJ1-6; tentative D call: TRBD1 (6 bases). The CDR3 has 17 residues. Germline V gene data show CDR1 as LGHNA and CDR2 as YNFKEQ. V gave up 0 bases and J gave up 0 bases, with 9 bases separating them. CDR3 in amino acids: CASSQDGQSSYNSPLHF. The CDR3, as DNA: TGTGCCAGCAGCCAAGACGGACAGAGCTCCTATAATTCACCCCTCCACTTT.